This paragraph covers one T cell receptor beta chain sequence. Some clones are missing from TCRdb's copy, which holds only in-frame ones; the method was immunoSEQ multiplex PCR. Of over 450,000 clones in the sample, roughly 87% are singletons; the top ten hold more than 1.5%. This CDR3 comprises 16 residues. This record belongs to a study of Ad26.COV2.S vaccination and SARS-CoV-2 variants. Treatment defined: approximately 18 received Ad26.COV2.S at low or high dose, single or two shots; about 5 received placebo; per-sample allocation not given. Sampling happened 63 days after the first vaccine or placebo injection.

The receptor was isolated from a person aged 18-60 years who received the Ad26.COV2.S COVID-19 vaccine or a placebo. The rearrangement uses TRBV21-1 and TRBJ1-4. TRBV21-1 constitutes a pseudogene. Source: peripheral blood, taken in a trial of Ad26.COV2.S vaccine versus placebo. CDR3 coding DNA: TGTGCCAGCAACCTTCGGACTATTGCAACTAATGAAAAACTGTTTTTT. It translates to CASNLRTIATNEKLFF.